This T cell receptor beta chain was retrieved from a study of a mutant IDH1 vaccine in newly diagnosed glioma. At the level of the study: Vaccination was launched 4-6 weeks after radiotherapy alone, or with temozolomide cycles. In the visit schedule, V12 fell in week 35, while V13 fell in week 47. General observations from the study: Detectable vaccine-induced immune responses arose in around 93% of patients.

The protocol was immunoSEQ multiplex PCR, while the TCRdb copy is restricted to in-frame clones and leaves out a portion. Of 30,000 to 35,000 clones listed, roughly nine tenths are singletons. Details on this clone: Its antigen is currently unknown. A read error may account for a junction end that differs from germline.

The time point: week 47, end of study. All doses held 300 ug of mutant IDH1 20-mer peptide, with topical imiquimod. Newly diagnosed WHO grade 3 or 4 IDH1-mutant, ATRX-lost astrocytomas were identified in the donors. Germline loops: CDR1 SSHAT, CDR2 FNYEAQ (reference sequence). CDR3 length: 13 residues. The material sequenced was PBMCs, taken from a glioma patient whose treatment included an IDH1 peptide vaccine. The sequence derives from a man aged 40-49 years with glioma. The V call is TRBV7-7, the J call TRBJ2-7, with 8 bases identical to TRBD2. The CDR3 sequence: CASSHGGGYEQYF. The CDR3 nucleotides are TGTGCTAGCAGCCACGGGGGGGGCTACGAGCAGTACTTC. Full variable domain (missing parts from reference TRBV7-7 and TRBJ2-7): GAGVSQSPRYKVTKRGQDVTLRCDPISSHATLYWYQQALGQGPEFLTYFNYEAQPDKSGLPSDRFSAERPEGSISTLTIQRTEQRDSAMYRCASSHGGGYEQYFGPGTRLTVT.